Listed here are 12 T cell receptor beta chains from one sample, sequenced in a study of T cell responses to AZD1222 COVID-19 vaccine (dated by TCRdb to the early 2020s). Receptor libraries were prepared by the immunoSEQ multiplex PCR assay. Here the immuneACCESS table is served through TCRdb, limited to in-frame sequences with V and J called. Missing clones are a known gap in these copies; in checked studies unresolved V genes cover under half, and the rest lacks a known reason. The sample contains 100,000 to 150,000 clones, more than 70% of them found a single time. Of the sample, approximately 12% is held by the ten largest clones. This specimen's time point label, interpreted: baseline before first vaccination. The sequenced sample was peripheral blood, obtained on day 0 of AZD1222 vaccination. Receptor source: an adult in good health.

V gene TRBV29-1 combines with J gene TRBJ1-1; 8 nucleotides match TRBD1. The germline gives CDR1 SQVTM, CDR2 ANQGSEA. This CDR3 has 14 residues. Trimming cost V 7 bases and J 0 bases; bases outside gene matches: 7. CDR3: CSGGTGYMNTEAFF. In DNA, the CDR3 is TGCAGCGGGGGGACAGGATACATGAACACTGAAGCTTTCTTT.

J is TRBJ2-7 and V is TRBV2; 9 bases line up with TRBD2. Trimming removed 3 bases from V and 0 bases from J; junction bases left unmatched: 3. CDR1 is SNHLY, CDR2 FYNNEI, per germline. The CDR3 loop spans 15 amino acids. CDR3 bases: TGTGCCAGCAGTGAGGGACTAGCCCTCTCCTACGAGCAGTACTTC. Translation gives CASSEGLALSYEQYF.

A word on this clone: The sample carries other DNA sequences with the same CDR3. The DNA of the CDR3 is TGTGCCAGCAGCGTAGAGTCCGATACAGATACGCAGTATTTT. This codes for CASSVESDTDTQYF. J is TRBJ2-3 and V is TRBV9; D is uncertain. The V end lost 0 bases, the J end lost 3 bases, and 8 bases lay between the germline ends. Germline V gene lookup returns CDR1 SGDLS and CDR2 YYNGEE. This CDR3 is built from 14 residues.

V gene TRBV6-5 combines with J gene TRBJ2-7; 10 positions agree with TRBD2. This CDR3 contains 14 residues. The trim removed 7 bases at V and 4 bases at J, leaving 7 bases unmatched. CDR1 and CDR2 (germline): MNHEY, SVGAGI. CDR3 bases: TGTGCCAGCACCTCTAGCGGGGGTTCTTACGAGCAGTACTTC. The encoded protein is CASTSSGGSYEQYF.

The chain combines TRBV7-9 with TRBJ1-5; TRBD1 agrees at 9 bases. Germline-derived CDR1 and CDR2 are SEHNR and FQNEAQ (reference sequence). CDR3 length equals 14 residues. V was pared by 4 bases and J by 7 bases, with 5 bases of the junction left unmatched. The CDR3 DNA follows: TGTGCCAGCAGCTCTTGGGACAGGGTGCAGCCCCAGCATTTT. It codes for CASSSWDRVQPQHF.

The gene calls are TRBV7-9 and TRBJ2-3; 8 nucleotides line up with TRBD2. V dropped 5 bases and J dropped 3; count of bases not matched to a gene: 7. The CDR3 runs to 15 residues. Germline CDR1 is SEHNR and CDR2 is FQNEAQ (reference sequence). CDR3 coding DNA: TGTGCCAGCAGCCACATGGTAGCGGGAACAGATACGCAGTATTTT. It yields the protein CASSHMVAGTDTQYF.

J is TRBJ2-5 and V is TRBV7-2, with TRBD1 matching 10 bases. The germline gives CDR1 SGHTA, CDR2 FQGNSA. V lost 3 bases and J lost 1; bases outside the gene matches: 5. The CDR3 length is 16 residues. CDR3 sequence: CASSLGDRGLQETQYF. DNA for the CDR3: TGTGCCAGCAGCTTGGGTGACAGGGGGCTCCAAGAGACCCAGTACTTC.

The chain uses TRBV5-5 and TRBJ2-1, with 8 bases identical to TRBD2. V gave up 0 bases and J gave up 7 bases; unmatched junction bases: 9. The CDR3 covers 16 residues. CDR1 SGHKS and CDR2 YYEKEE come from the germline V gene (reference sequence). The DNA for the CDR3 is TGTGCCAGCAGCTTGGTATTCGGGGGGGCCGGGAATGAGCAGTTCTTC. Translating it yields CASSLVFGGAGNEQFF. Supplemented by reference TRBV5-5 and TRBJ2-1, the full variable domain reads DAGVTQSPTHLIKTRGQQVTLRCSPISGHKSVSWYQQVLGQGPQFIFQYYEKEERGRGNFPDRFSARQFPNYSSELNVNALLLGDSALYLCASSLVFGGAGNEQFFGPGTRLTVL.

This clone was picked up a small number of times. This chain links TRBV5-4 with TRBJ2-7, with 10 nucleotides matching TRBD2. The V gene's germline CDR1 is SGHNT and CDR2 YYREEE (reference sequence). V lost 4 bases, J lost 3 bases, and 4 bases stayed unmatched. The CDR3 covers 14 residues. The CDR3 region is CASSTGLAVYEQYF. DNA for the CDR3: TGTGCCAGCAGCACTGGACTAGCGGTCTACGAGCAGTACTTC.

In this sample, this clone turned up once. J is TRBJ1-2 and V is TRBV19; D uncertain. V was clipped by 4 bases and J by 7 bases, with 13 bases between them. There are 13 residues in the CDR3. Germline assignment: CDR1 LNHDA and CDR2 SQIVND (reference sequence). The CDR3 is CASSTRIQAGYTF. CDR3 DNA sequence: TGTGCCAGTAGTACCAGGATTCAGGCTGGCTACACCTTC. Supplemented by reference TRBV19 and TRBJ1-2, the full variable domain reads DGGITQSPKYLFRKEGQNVTLSCEQNLNHDAMYWYRQDPGQGLRLIYYSQIVNDFQKGDIAEGYSVSREKKESFPLTVTSAQKNPTAFYLCASSTRIQAGYTFGSGTRLTVV.

This clone turned up a few times. The gene calls are TRBV11-2 and TRBJ2-7, with 7 bases identical to TRBD1. The CDR3 spans 15 residues. Unmatched junction bases numbered 12, after V lost 5 bases and J lost 5 bases. CDR1 SGHAT and CDR2 FQNNGV come from the germline V gene. DNA for the CDR3: TGTGCCAGCAGCCCCACCCGACAGGGTGGGAACGAGCAGTACTTC. It is translated as CASSPTRQGGNEQYF.

The chain employs TRBV6-2 or TRBV6-3 and TRBJ1-4; maybe TRBD1 (5 bases). The CDR3 runs to 13 residues. Trimming stripped 5 bases from V and 5 bases from J, with 9 bases between. Germline values: CDR1 MNHEY, CDR2 SVGEGT. CDR3 sequence: CASSDRSNEKLFF. CDR3 in DNA: TGTGCCAGCAGTGACAGATCGAATGAAAAACTGTTTTTT.